This T cell receptor (beta chain) was identified in a study of shared clonotypes between healthy human individuals. Germline CDR1 is SGHAT and CDR2 is FQNNGV. Trimming left V 4 bases short and J 3 bases short, with 13 bases between. The CDR3 length is 14 residues. Naive CD8 cells comprised CD45RO-negative, CCR7-positively selected cells, excluding terminally differentiated effector memory CD45RA+ cells. The data were produced by immunoSEQ multiplex PCR, yet TCRdb's version contains in-frame clones alone and is incomplete. The sample contains about 820,000 clones, over 90% of which appear only once. The chain combines TRBV11-2 with TRBJ2-7, with D possibly matching TRBD2 (5 bases). This sequence was found in a man aged 25 to 40 in good health. What was sequenced was naive CD8+ T cells sorted from blood. The CDR3 nucleotides are TGTGCCAGCAGCTCCCCCCGCGGGTACTACGAGCAGTACTTC. It is translated as CASSSPRGYYEQYF. The full variable domain, in which reference TRBV11-2 and TRBJ2-7 provide the parts outside the CDR3, is EAGVAQSPRYKIIEKRQSVAFWCNPISGHATLYWYQQILGQGPKLLIQFQNNGVVDDSQLPKDRFSAERLKGVDSTLKIQPAKLEDSAVYLCASSSPRGYYEQYFGPGTRLTVT.